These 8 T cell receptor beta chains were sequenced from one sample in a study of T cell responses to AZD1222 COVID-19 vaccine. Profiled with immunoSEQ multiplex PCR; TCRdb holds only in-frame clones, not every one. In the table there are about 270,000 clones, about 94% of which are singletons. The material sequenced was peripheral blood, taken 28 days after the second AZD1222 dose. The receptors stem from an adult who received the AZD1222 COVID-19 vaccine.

The CDR3 loop is CASYNFLGQDYYGYTF. The CDR3 DNA reads as TGTGCCAGCTATAATTTCTTGGGCCAAGATTACTATGGCTACACCTTC. This chain connects TRBV28 to TRBJ1-2; D gene ambiguous. CDR1 is MDHEN and CDR2 is SYDVKM in the germline V gene. V lost 8 bases and J 3 bases, leaving 22 bases between the germline ends. CDR3 length: 16 amino acids.

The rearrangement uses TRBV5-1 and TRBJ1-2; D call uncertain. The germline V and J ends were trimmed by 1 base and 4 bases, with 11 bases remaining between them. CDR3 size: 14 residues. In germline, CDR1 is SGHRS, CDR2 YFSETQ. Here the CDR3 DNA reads TGCGCCAGCAGCTTGTCCGACCCGAGCTATGGCTACACCTTC. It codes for CASSLSDPSYGYTF.

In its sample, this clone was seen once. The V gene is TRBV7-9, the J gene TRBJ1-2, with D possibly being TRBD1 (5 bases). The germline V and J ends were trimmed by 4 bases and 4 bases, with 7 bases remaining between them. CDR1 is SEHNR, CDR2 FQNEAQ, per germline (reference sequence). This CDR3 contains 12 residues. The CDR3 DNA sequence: TGTGCCAGCAGCTACGGGGGCTATGGCTACACCTTC. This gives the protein CASSYGGYGYTF. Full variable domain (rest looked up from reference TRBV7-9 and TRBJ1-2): DTGVSQNPRHKITKRGQNVTFRCDPISEHNRLYWYRQTLGQGPEFLTYFQNEAQLEKSRLLSDRFSAERPKGSFSTLEIQRTEQGDSAMYLCASSYGGYGYTFGSGTRLTVV.

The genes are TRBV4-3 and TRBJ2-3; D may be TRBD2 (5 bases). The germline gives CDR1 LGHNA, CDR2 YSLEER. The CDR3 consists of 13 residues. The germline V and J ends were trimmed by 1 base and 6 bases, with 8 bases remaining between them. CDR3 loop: CASSQVQRDTQYF. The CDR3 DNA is TGCGCCAGCAGCCAAGTACAGCGGGATACGCAGTATTTT.

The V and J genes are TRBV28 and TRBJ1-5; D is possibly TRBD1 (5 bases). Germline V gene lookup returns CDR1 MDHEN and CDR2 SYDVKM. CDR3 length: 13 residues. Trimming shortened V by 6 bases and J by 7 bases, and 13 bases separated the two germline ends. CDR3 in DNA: TGTGCCAGCAGGCCAGGGCTTTACCAGCCCCAGCATTTT. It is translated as CASRPGLYQPQHF.

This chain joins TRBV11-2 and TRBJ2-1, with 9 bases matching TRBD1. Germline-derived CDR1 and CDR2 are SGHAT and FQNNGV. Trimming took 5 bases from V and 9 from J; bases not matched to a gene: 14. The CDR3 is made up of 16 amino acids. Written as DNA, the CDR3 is TGTGCCAGCAGCCCGAGGGCGGGACAGGGTTATAGTGAGCAGTTCTTC. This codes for CASSPRAGQGYSEQFF.

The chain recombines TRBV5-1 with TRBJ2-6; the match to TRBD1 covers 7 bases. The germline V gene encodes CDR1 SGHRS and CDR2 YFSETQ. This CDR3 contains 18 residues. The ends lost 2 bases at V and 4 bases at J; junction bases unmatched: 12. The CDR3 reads CASSFERTGTRGANVLTF. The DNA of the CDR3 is TGCGCCAGCAGCTTCGAGCGGACAGGAACGAGAGGGGCCAACGTCCTGACTTTC.

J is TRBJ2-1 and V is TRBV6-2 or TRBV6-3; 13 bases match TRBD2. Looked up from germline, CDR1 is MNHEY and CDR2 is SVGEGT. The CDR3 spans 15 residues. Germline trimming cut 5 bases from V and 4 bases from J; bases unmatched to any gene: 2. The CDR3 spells CASSALAGGYNEQFF. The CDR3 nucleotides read TGTGCCAGCAGTGCACTAGCGGGAGGGTACAATGAGCAGTTCTTC.